This is a list of T cell receptor beta chains from one sample in a study of Graves' ophthalmopathy and Graves' hyperthyroidism. Using its own MiXCR run on the multiplex PCR reads, TCRdb lists one record per CDR3 protein. The sample has 500,000 to 600,000 distinct CDR3 sequences, 35% to 45% seen once. Specimen: peripheral blood or thyroid tissue (not recorded which). These receptors were collected from an adult man with Graves' hyperthyroidism. The CDR3 runs from the conserved cysteine through the conserved F or W. D genes are given only for firm matches. The listing skips clone size in some rows; elsewhere it reads once, few, many or a size class.

NA	TRBV30	few	TRBJ1-2	CAWTGAYGYTF	TGTGCCTGGACAGGGGCCTATGGCTACACCTTC
NA	TRBV12-3/TRBV12-4	many	TRBJ1-4	CASSLTWANEKLFF	TGTGCCAGCAGTTTAACGTGGGCTAATGAAAAACTGTTTTTT
TRBD1	TRBV6-1	many	TRBJ2-2	CASRKGQVDTGELFF	TGTGCCAGCAGGAAGGGACAGGTGGACACCGGGGAGCTGTTTTTT
NA	TRBV4-1	NA	TRBJ1-2	CASSQGAGANYGYTF	TGCGCCAGCAGCCAAGGGGCGGGAGCTAACTATGGCTACACCTTC
NA	TRBV29-1	NA	TRBJ2-1	CSVGTNSYNEQFF	TGCAGCGTTGGGACAAATTCCTACAATGAGCAGTTCTTC
NA	TRBV6-6	NA	TRBJ2-2	CASSYREGATGELFF	TGTGCCAGCAGTTACAGGGAGGGGGCGACCGGGGAGCTGTTTTTT
TRBD2	TRBV10-2	NA	TRBJ2-7	CASSEAIAGVYEQYF	TGCGCCAGCAGTGAGGCCATAGCGGGGGTCTACGAGCAGTACTTC
NA	TRBV6-5	NA	TRBJ1-4	CASSYSVEGFNEKLFF	TGTGCCAGCAGTTACTCGGTTGAAGGATTTAATGAAAAACTGTTTTTT
TRBD2	TRBV20-1	NA	TRBJ2-5	CSARALGLAGLETQYF	TGCAGTGCTAGGGCCCTGGGACTAGCGGGCTTGGAGACCCAGTACTTC
NA	TRBV28	NA	TRBJ2-5	CASNRDGLVETQYF	TGTGCCAGCAACCGTGATGGGCTGGTGGAGACCCAGTACTTC
NA	TRBV29-1	NA	TRBJ2-7	CSVAFGLVYNEQYF	TGCAGCGTTGCGTTTGGGCTTGTCTACAATGAGCAGTACTTC
NA	TRBV7-9	NA	TRBJ2-7	CASSQGVTGGSYEQYF	TGCGCCAGCAGCCAAGGGGTAACAGGCGGCTCCTACGAGCAGTACTTC
TRBD2	TRBV29-1	NA	TRBJ2-7	CSVGLAIYEQYF	TGCAGTGTCGGACTAGCGATCTACGAGCAGTACTTC
NA	TRBV6-1	NA	TRBJ1-4	CASSERGTDEKLFF	TGTGCCAGCAGTGAAAGGGGGACGGATGAAAAACTGTTTTTT
NA	TRBV20-1	few	TRBJ1-5	CSARRTLNQPQHF	TGCAGTGCCCGACGGACCCTGAATCAGCCCCAGCATTTT
TRBD1	TRBV7-9	many	TRBJ1-1	CASSLPEQGAKPHTEAFF	TGTGCCAGCAGCTTACCGGAACAGGGGGCCAAGCCTCACACTGAAGCTTTCTTT
NA	TRBV6-6	many	TRBJ1-1	CASSTTGYDTEAFF	TGTGCCAGCAGTACCACAGGGTATGACACTGAAGCTTTCTTT
NA	TRBV19	NA	TRBJ2-3	CASSIPRGIGSTDTQYF	TGTGCCAGTAGTATACCGCGGGGTATAGGTAGCACAGATACGCAGTATTTT
NA	TRBV27	NA	TRBJ1-3	CASSSTGIGNTIYF	TGTGCCAGCAGTTCGACTGGGATAGGAAACACCATATATTTT
NA	TRBV2	few	TRBJ1-5	CASSPPPVGSGQPQHF	TGTGCCAGCAGCCCCCCCCCGGTGGGGTCGGGTCAGCCCCAGCATTTT
NA	TRBV12-3/TRBV12-4	NA	TRBJ2-6	CASSGAGTGANVLTF	TGTGCCAGCAGCGGTGCCGGGACTGGGGCCAACGTCCTGACTTTC
TRBD1	TRBV6-5	many	TRBJ2-2	CASGQANTGELFF	TGTGCCAGCGGACAGGCAAACACCGGGGAGCTGTTTTTT
NA	TRBV12-3/TRBV12-4	many	TRBJ1-5	CASSLGRFNQPQHF	TGTGCCAGCAGTTTGGGGCGGTTCAATCAGCCCCAGCATTTT
NA	TRBV7-8	many	TRBJ2-7	CASSLRLAYEQYF	TGTGCCAGCAGCTTACGACTAGCCTACGAGCAGTACTTC
NA	TRBV7-9	NA	TRBJ1-5	CASSLAGVVEPQHF	TGTGCCAGCAGCTTAGCGGGAGTGGTGGAGCCCCAGCATTTT
NA	TRBV7-3	many	TRBJ2-5	CASSLTGRRETQYF	TGTGCCAGCAGCTTAACGGGCAGGAGAGAGACCCAGTACTTC
NA	TRBV19	NA	TRBJ2-7	CASSAYSKTGSYEQYF	TGTGCCAGTAGTGCCTACAGCAAAACCGGCTCCTACGAGCAGTACTTC
TRBD2	TRBV29-1	many	TRBJ2-7	CSVKTSGPPRNEQYF	TGCAGCGTGAAAACTAGCGGCCCGCCACGGAACGAGCAGTACTTC
NA	TRBV15	few	TRBJ1-1	CATSRDVNSEAFF	TGTGCCACCAGCAGAGATGTTAATAGCGAAGCTTTCTTT
TRBD2	TRBV29-1	many	TRBJ2-7	CSVEDEEAGLGSYEQYF	TGCAGCGTTGAAGACGAAGAGGCGGGACTAGGCTCCTACGAGCAGTACTTC
NA	TRBV6-1	many	TRBJ1-1	CASSDDRLNTEAFF	TGTGCCAGCAGTGACGACAGGTTGAACACTGAAGCTTTCTTT
TRBD1	TRBV9	many	TRBJ1-2	CASSVAGTGGSGYTF	TGTGCCAGCAGCGTAGCCGGGACAGGGGGATCTGGCTACACCTTC
TRBD1	TRBV9	once	TRBJ2-5	CASSQDSQGNKETQYF	TGTGCCAGCAGCCAAGATTCACAGGGGAACAAAGAGACCCAGTACTTC
NA	TRBV19	many	TRBJ1-5	CASSSGSQPQHF	TGTGCCAGTAGTTCCGGGAGTCAGCCCCAGCATTTT
TRBD1	TRBV20-1	NA	TRBJ1-2	CSARVREQGAPVYGYTF	TGCAGTGCTAGAGTGAGGGAACAGGGGGCGCCGGTCTATGGCTACACCTTC
TRBD2	TRBV5-1	many	TRBJ2-2	CASAEVAGEGRTGELFF	TGCGCCAGCGCGGAAGTAGCGGGAGAAGGGAGGACCGGGGAGCTGTTTTTT
NA	TRBV18	NA	TRBJ2-5	CASSPDVQQETQYF	TGTGCCAGCTCACCGGACGTCCAACAAGAGACCCAGTACTTC
NA	TRBV27	NA	TRBJ1-5	CASSPMRGGGWQPQHF	TGTGCCAGCAGTCCGATGCGCGGGGGGGGCTGGCAGCCCCAGCATTTT
NA	TRBV24-1	many	TRBJ1-1	CATSDSGLATEAFF	TGTGCCACCAGTGATTCGGGCCTCGCCACTGAAGCTTTCTTT
TRBD1	TRBV19	many	TRBJ1-1	CASGQGFEAFF	TGTGCCAGTGGACAGGGGTTTGAAGCTTTCTTT
NA	TRBV15	NA	TRBJ2-5	CATSRGTLGGGSAETQYF	TGTGCCACCAGCAGGGGAACTTTGGGAGGTGGTTCGGCGGAGACCCAGTACTTC
TRBD1	TRBV3-1	few	TRBJ2-7	CASSQEGQAYEQYF	TGTGCCAGCAGCCAAGAAGGACAGGCCTACGAGCAGTACTTC
NA	TRBV7-9	few	TRBJ2-3	CASSSQAGDTQYF	TGTGCCAGCAGCTCCCAGGCCGGGGATACGCAGTATTTT
TRBD1	TRBV29-1	many	TRBJ1-2	CSVDGQGGDGYTF	TGCAGCGTGGACGGACAGGGCGGAGATGGCTACACCTTC
NA	TRBV2	many	TRBJ1-1	CASSLGPAGPEAFF	TGTGCCAGCAGTCTCGGACCCGCCGGACCTGAAGCTTTCTTT
NA	TRBV20-1	many	TRBJ2-5	CSAALETQYF	TGCAGTGCTGCCCTGGAGACCCAGTACTTC
NA	TRBV20-1	few	TRBJ2-5	CSAATGQQETQYF	TGCAGTGCTGCGACGGGGCAGCAAGAGACCCAGTACTTC
NA	TRBV7-9	many	TRBJ1-1	CASSFPERGGNTEAFF	TGTGCCAGCAGCTTTCCAGAGAGAGGGGGGAACACTGAAGCTTTCTTT
NA	TRBV7-2	many	TRBJ1-5	CASSPTGFHSNQPQHF	TGTGCCAGCAGCCCCACAGGGTTTCATAGCAATCAGCCCCAGCATTTT
TRBD1	TRBV9	many	TRBJ1-1	CASSTSSGQEAFF	TGTGCCAGCAGCACTTCCTCGGGACAGGAAGCTTTCTTT
TRBD1	TRBV4-1	NA	TRBJ2-2	CASSQDTAGGSGELIF	TGCGCCAGCAGCCAAGATACGGCAGGGGGCTCCGGGGAGCTGATTTTT
NA	TRBV2	many	TRBJ2-7	CARGTGAIYEQYF	TGTGCCAGAGGGACGGGCGCGATCTACGAGCAGTACTTC
NA	TRBV19	NA	TRBJ1-2	CASSNEGYGYTF	TGTGCCAGTAGTAACGAGGGATATGGCTACACCTTC
NA	TRBV10-3	many	TRBJ1-2	CAISESAYGYTF	TGTGCCATCAGTGAGTCTGCCTATGGCTACACCTTC
TRBD2	TRBV20-1	NA	TRBJ2-1	CSASFPGLAIGNEQFF	TGCAGTGCTAGTTTCCCGGGACTAGCGATAGGCAATGAGCAGTTCTTC